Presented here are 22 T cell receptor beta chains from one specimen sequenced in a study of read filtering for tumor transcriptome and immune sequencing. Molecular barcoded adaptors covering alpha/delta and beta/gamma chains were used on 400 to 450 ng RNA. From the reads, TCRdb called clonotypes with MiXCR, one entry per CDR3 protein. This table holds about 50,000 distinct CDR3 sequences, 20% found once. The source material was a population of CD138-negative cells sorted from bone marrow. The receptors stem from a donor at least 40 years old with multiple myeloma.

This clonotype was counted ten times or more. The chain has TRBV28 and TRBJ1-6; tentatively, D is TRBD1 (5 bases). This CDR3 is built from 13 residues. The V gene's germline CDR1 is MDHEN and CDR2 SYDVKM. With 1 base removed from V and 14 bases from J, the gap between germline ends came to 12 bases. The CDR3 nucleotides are TGTGCCAGCAGTTTATCCGGGGACCGGTCCCTCCACTTT. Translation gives CASSLSGDRSLHF.

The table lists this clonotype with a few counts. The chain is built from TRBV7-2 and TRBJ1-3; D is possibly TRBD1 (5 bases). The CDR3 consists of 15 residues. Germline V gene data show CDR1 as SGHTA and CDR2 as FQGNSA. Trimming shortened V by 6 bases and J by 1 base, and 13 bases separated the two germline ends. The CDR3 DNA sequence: TGTGCCAGCAGGGATCAGGGTGGGTCTGGAAACACCATATATTTT. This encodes CASRDQGGSGNTIYF.

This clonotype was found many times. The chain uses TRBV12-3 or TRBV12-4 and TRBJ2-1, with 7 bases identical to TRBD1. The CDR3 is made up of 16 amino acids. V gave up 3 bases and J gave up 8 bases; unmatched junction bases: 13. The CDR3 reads CASSFGGQRPPDEQFF. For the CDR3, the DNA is TGTGCCAGCAGTTTTGGGGGACAGCGCCCCCCTGATGAGCAGTTCTTC.

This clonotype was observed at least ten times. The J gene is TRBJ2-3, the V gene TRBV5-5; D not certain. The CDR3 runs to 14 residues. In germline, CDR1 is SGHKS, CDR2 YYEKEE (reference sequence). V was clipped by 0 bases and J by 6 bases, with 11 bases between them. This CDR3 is CASSLEWTSDTQYF. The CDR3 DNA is TGTGCCAGCAGCTTGGAATGGACCTCGGATACGCAGTATTTT.

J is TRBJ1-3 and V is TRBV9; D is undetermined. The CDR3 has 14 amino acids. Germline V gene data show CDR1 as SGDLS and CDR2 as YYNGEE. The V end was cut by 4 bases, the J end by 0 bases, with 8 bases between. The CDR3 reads CASSTRHSGNTIYF. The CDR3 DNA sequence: TGTGCCAGCAGCACGCGCCACTCTGGAAACACCATATATTTT.

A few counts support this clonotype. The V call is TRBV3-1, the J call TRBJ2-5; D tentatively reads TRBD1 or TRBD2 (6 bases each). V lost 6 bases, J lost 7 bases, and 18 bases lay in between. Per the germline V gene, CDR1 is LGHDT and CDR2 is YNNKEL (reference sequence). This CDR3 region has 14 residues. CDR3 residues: CASSHGQSGGTQYF. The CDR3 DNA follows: TGTGCCAGCAGTCACGGACAGTCCGGGGGGACCCAGTACTTC.

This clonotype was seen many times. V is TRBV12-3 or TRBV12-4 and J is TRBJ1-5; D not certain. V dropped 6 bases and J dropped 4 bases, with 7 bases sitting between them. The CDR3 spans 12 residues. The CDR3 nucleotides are TGTGCCAGCAGGGCGGCGAATCAGCCCCAGCATTTT. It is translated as CASRAANQPQHF.

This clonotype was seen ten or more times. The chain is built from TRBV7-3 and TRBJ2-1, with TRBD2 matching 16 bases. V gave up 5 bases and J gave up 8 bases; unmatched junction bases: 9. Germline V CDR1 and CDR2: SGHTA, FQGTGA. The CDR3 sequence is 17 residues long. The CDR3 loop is CASSIVGTSGRGDEQFF. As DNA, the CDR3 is TGTGCCAGCAGCATCGTTGGGACTAGCGGGAGGGGAGATGAGCAGTTCTTC.

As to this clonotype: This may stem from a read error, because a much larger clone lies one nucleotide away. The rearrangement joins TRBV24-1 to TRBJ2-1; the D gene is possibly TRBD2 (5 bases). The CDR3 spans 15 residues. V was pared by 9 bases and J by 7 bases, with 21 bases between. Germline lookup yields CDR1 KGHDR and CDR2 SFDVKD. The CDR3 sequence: CATGSANGNRNEQFF. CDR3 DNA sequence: TGTGCCACCGGGTCGGCTAACGGGAACCGGAATGAGCAGTTCTTC.

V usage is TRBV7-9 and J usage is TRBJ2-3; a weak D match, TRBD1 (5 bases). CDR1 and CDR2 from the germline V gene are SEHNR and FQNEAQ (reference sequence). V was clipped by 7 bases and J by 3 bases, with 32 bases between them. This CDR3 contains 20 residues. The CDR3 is CASISRRNIIREGNTDTQYF. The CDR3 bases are TGTGCCAGCATCTCTCGACGTAATATAATCAGGGAAGGGAATACAGATACGCAGTATTTT.

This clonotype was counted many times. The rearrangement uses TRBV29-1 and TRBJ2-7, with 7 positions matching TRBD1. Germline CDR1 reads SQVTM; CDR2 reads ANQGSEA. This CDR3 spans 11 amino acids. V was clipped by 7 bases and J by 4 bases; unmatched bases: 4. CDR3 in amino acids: CSGETGYEQYF. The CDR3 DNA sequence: TGCAGCGGGGAGACAGGGTACGAGCAGTACTTC.

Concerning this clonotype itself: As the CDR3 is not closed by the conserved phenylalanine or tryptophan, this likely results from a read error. This CDR3 reads CASNARGGTGELFL. Written as DNA, the CDR3 is TGTGCCAGCAACGCAAGGGGCGGGACCGGGGAGCTGTTTCTT. V is TRBV7-2 and J is TRBJ2-2; perhaps D is TRBD1 or TRBD2 (5 bases each). CDR3 length equals 14 residues. CDR1 is SGHTA, CDR2 FQGNSA, per germline. V was cut by 7 bases and J by 5 bases, with 14 bases left in between.

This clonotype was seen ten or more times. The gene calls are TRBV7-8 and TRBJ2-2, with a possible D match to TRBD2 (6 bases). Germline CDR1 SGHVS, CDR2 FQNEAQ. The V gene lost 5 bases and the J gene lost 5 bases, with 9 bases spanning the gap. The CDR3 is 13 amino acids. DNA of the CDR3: TGTGCCAGCAGCCGTGGGAGGACCGGGGAGCTGTTTTTT. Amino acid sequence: CASSRGRTGELFF.

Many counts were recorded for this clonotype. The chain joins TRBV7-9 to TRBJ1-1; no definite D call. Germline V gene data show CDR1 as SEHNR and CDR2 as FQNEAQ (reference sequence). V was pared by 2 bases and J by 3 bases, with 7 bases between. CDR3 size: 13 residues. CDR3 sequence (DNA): TGTGCCAGCAGCTTACAAGGTTACACTGAAGCTTTCTTT. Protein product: CASSLQGYTEAFF.

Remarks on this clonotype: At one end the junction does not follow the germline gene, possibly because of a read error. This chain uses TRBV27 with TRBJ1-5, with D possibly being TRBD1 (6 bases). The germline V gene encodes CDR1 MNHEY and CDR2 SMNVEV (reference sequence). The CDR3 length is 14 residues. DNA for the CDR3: TGTGCCAGCAGTCCTCGGGGGGGCAATCAGCCCCGGCATTTT. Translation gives CASSPRGGNQPRHF.

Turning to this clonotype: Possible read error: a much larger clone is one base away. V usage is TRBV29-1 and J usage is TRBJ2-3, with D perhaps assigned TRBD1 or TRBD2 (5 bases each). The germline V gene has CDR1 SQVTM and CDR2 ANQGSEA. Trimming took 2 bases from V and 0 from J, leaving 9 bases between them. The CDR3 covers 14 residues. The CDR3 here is CSVERGVSTDTQYF. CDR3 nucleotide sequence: TGCAGCGTTGAAAGGGGAGTAAGCACAGATACGCAGTATTTT.

The CDR3 DNA reads TGCGCCAGCAGCCAAGAGATCTCAAGAGCGGGAAACTGCAATGAGCAGTTCTTC. It encodes CASSQEISRAGNCNEQFF. The chain combines TRBV4-3 with TRBJ2-1; 7 nucleotides match TRBD2. V dropped 0 bases and J dropped 6; count of bases not matched to a gene: 14. Per the germline V gene, CDR1 is LGHNA and CDR2 is YSLEER. The CDR3 contains 18 residues.

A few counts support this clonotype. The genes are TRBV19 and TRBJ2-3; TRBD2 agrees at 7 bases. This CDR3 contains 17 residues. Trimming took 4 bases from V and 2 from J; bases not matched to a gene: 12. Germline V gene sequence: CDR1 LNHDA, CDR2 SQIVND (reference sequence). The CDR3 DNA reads TGTGCCAGTAGTAACCCGCTAGCGGCGGCCTCCACAGATACGCAGTATTTT. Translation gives CASSNPLAAASTDTQYF.

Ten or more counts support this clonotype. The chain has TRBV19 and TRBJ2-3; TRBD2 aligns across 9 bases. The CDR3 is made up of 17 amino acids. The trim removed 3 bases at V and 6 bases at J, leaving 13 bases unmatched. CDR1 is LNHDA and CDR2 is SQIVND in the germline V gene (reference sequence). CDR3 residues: CASSILNRREGGDTQYF. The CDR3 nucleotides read TGTGCCAGTAGTATCCTCAATCGGCGGGAGGGCGGCGATACGCAGTATTTT.

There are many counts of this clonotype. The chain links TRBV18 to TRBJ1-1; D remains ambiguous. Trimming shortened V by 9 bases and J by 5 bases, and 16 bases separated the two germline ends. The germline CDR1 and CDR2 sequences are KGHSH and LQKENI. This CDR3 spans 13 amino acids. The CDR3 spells CASLTDGKTEAFF. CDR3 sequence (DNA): TGTGCCAGTTTAACCGACGGAAAGACTGAAGCTTTCTTT.

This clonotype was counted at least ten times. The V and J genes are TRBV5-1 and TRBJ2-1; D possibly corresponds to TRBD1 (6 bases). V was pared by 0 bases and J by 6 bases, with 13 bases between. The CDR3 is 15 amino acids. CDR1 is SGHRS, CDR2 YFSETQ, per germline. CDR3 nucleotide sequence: TGCGCCAGCAGCTTGGGAGGGAGCAGGGGCAATGAGCAGTTCTTC. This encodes CASSLGGSRGNEQFF.

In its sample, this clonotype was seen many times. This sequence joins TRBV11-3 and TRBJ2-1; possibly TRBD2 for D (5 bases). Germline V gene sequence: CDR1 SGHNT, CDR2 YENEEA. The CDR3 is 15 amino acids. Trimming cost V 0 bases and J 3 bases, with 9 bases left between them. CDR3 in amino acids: CASSLDEGVYNEQFF. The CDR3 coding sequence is TGTGCCAGCAGCTTAGATGAGGGAGTCTACAATGAGCAGTTCTTC.